The clone carrying this TCR beta chain was observed at least ten times. Its antigen is as yet unknown. This record comes from a study of CD8 T cells in ankylosing spondylitis. Study results and caveats: Clones linked to disease were reported to show significant enrichment in matched ankylosing spondylitis synovial fluid. Clones linked to the disease showed a CD8+ phenotype. They occurred at relatively low frequencies in peripheral blood. Seemingly distinctive of ankylosing spondylitis blood was a TCR beta motif formed by eight highly homologous variants.

Making the TCR beta libraries involved quantitative 5'-RACE with molecular barcodes. TCRdb re-called the 5' RACE reads through MiXCR, storing one row per CDR3 protein. The sample records around 120,000 distinct CDR3 sequences, approximately 10% being singletons. Sequencing input: blood, either unsorted or a sorted T cell fraction (not recorded which). The receptor was derived from a male donor with ankylosing spondylitis or in good health (not recorded which).

This chain's CDR3 is CASSLREGRQTQYF. CDR3 DNA: TGTGCCAGCAGCTTAAGGGAGGGCCGCCAGACCCAGTACTTC. The V gene is TRBV7-2, the J gene TRBJ2-5, with 7 nucleotides matching TRBD2. The CDR3 extends over 14 amino acids. CDR1 is SGHTA and CDR2 is FQGNSA in the germline V gene. V was clipped by 2 bases and J by 6 bases; unmatched bases: 6. Using reference TRBV7-2 and TRBJ2-5 for the parts outside the CDR3, the full variable domain is GAGVSQSPSNKVTEKGKDVELRCDPISGHTALYWYRQSLGQGLEFLIYFQGNSAPDKSGLPSDRFSAERTGGSVSTLTIQRTQQEDSAVYLCASSLREGRQTQYFGPGTRLLVL.